Described below is a single T cell receptor beta chain sequence and its context. The data derive from a study of blood T cell repertoires in COVID-19. Study as a whole: Specimens from acute and convalescent COVID-19 originated in the United States, Italy and Spain. In each case, the material was cDNA or gDNA derived from T cells, B-cell-depleted T cells, or PBMCs.

The V segment lost 5 bases and the J segment 4 bases; nucleotides outside the gene matches: 6. Per germline, CDR1 SGHRS and CDR2 YFSETQ. This CDR3 is 13 amino acids long. As processed by the authors: Amplification of reference gene primers was used by the study to estimate nucleated cell counts. Profiled with immunoSEQ multiplex PCR; TCRdb holds only in-frame clones, not every one. V and J calls and clone size are given by that table; D and trimming were obtained from the DNA. The sample carries 72,000 or so clones, roughly 89% recorded once. The sequence was collected from a man in his sixties with acute or convalescent COVID-19. The rearrangement uses TRBV5-1 and TRBJ2-7, with 7 bases aligning to TRBD1. Sequenced sample: peripheral blood. CDR3 in amino acids: CASSDRQGYEQYF. The DNA for the CDR3 is TGCGCCAGCAGTGACCGACAGGGATACGAGCAGTACTTC.